The rows below give T cell receptor beta chains drawn from one sample of a study of shared clonotypes between healthy human individuals. Libraries were prepared by immunoSEQ multiplex PCR; TCRdb keeps only in-frame clonotypes and omits some of them. The repertoire holds under 120,000 clones, with approximately 70% as singletons. Specimen: memory CD8+ T cells sorted from blood. The receptors shown here come from a woman in her twenties or thirties in good health. Each CDR3 is given without its conserved first and last residue.

v_gene	j_gene	len	CDR3aa
TRBV28	TRBJ2-1	14	ASSSLTSGFNNEQF
TRBV25-1	TRBJ2-3	13	ASGESSGNTDTQY
TRBV6-6	TRBJ2-3	12	ASSLAGGADTQY
TRBV6-1	TRBJ2-6	12	ASSRVSGANVLT
TRBV19	TRBJ2-6	16	ATSTPLGQRAGANVLT
TRBV6-1	TRBJ1-2	13	ASSLDGDGYYGYT
TRBV6-5	TRBJ1-1	12	ASSYDRENTEAF
TRBV29-1	TRBJ2-1	15	SVVKYGPLGSYNEQF
TRBV25-1	TRBJ1-1	14	ASSWGTGGYFTEAF
TRBV29-1	TRBJ2-2	12	SGLAGGNTGELF
TRBV28	TRBJ2-3	11	ASGQDISDTQY
TRBV25-1	TRBJ1-3	14	ASSEEGRAPGHTIY
TRBV25-1	TRBJ1-4	15	ASSEGARVWTNEKLF
TRBV5-1	TRBJ1-1	14	ASRDSSGSQNTEAF
TRBV29-1	TRBJ1-1	14	SVGGQGDYGNTEAF
TRBV21-1	TRBJ2-7	14	ASSLLAGVGVGEQY
TRBV4-1	TRBJ1-2	14	ASSQEWLSYSYGYT
TRBV27	TRBJ2-1	14	ASSGSGRPIYNEQF
TRBV7-9	TRBJ1-2	10	ASRGPNYGYT
TRBV13	TRBJ1-4	11	ASSLVHYEKLF
TRBV27	TRBJ1-2	11	ASSQTVDYGYT
TRBV30	TRBJ1-1	11	AWSETPGTEAF
TRBV6-1	TRBJ2-5	14	ASSEAATTGEETQY
TRBV28	TRBJ1-5	12	ASSRGQLGQPQH
TRBV28	TRBJ2-7	11	ASSFSPAYEQY
TRBV5-1	TRBJ2-2	13	ASSSAGGLTGELF
TRBV2	TRBJ1-5	16	ASSDPGRGKYSNQPQH
TRBV11-2	TRBJ2-3	11	ASSLSTSDTQY
TRBV7-9	TRBJ2-7	15	ASSDTSGRQNSYEQY
TRBV28	TRBJ2-1	13	ASSLTSGAYNEQF
TRBV15	TRBJ2-7	14	ATSRVGSGSRWEQY
TRBV14	TRBJ2-1	11	ASSQATGSEQF
TRBV5-5	TRBJ2-7	15	ASSFSQHTSSFYEQY
TRBV7-2	TRBJ2-1	11	ASSLGLETTQF
TRBV28	TRBJ2-7	9	ASSWEAEQY
TRBV2	TRBJ2-2	14	ASTDPGQGETGELF
TRBV5-1	TRBJ2-3	13	ASSSSGSGTDTQY
TRBV28	TRBJ1-1	13	ASSPRGLTNTEAF
TRBV7-2	TRBJ2-6	17	ASSLVGGREWAGANVLT
TRBV2	TRBJ1-1	10	ASSKDLTEAF
TRBV10-3	TRBJ1-1	9	AIREGTEAF
TRBV25-1	TRBJ2-7	13	ASSLGGYTTYEQY
TRBV6-1	TRBJ2-1	16	ASSDFPVSGRASNEQF
TRBV15	TRBJ2-6	14	ATSRDSGGGANVLT
TRBV19	TRBJ2-1	11	ATKERSYNEQF